This T cell receptor (beta chain) emerged from a study of neurological immune-mediated disorders. TCRdb re-derived calls from the 5' RACE reads in MiXCR, one entry per CDR3 protein. The repertoire consists of about 59,000 distinct CDR3 sequences, with approximately 25% occurring once and the leading ten covering about 5%. Indicated time point: technical triplicate 2. PBMCs stored at -80 C, 2 million in total, were the source of the unsorted libraries. From germline, CDR1 is MNHNS and CDR2 SASEGT. Losses at the gene ends were 4 bases for V and 0 bases for J; bases not matched to a gene: 0. This CDR3 has 16 amino acids. At least ten counts were recorded for this clonotype.

This chain connects TRBV6-1 to TRBJ2-6; 10 bases fit TRBD1. This TCR came from a man aged 55 to 70 with HTLV-1-associated myelopathy (HAM/TSP). Sample: PBMCs. In DNA form, the CDR3 reads TGTGCCAGCAGTGGGACAGGGGGCTCTGGGGCCAACGTCCTGACTTTC. This sequence encodes CASSGTGGSGANVLTF.